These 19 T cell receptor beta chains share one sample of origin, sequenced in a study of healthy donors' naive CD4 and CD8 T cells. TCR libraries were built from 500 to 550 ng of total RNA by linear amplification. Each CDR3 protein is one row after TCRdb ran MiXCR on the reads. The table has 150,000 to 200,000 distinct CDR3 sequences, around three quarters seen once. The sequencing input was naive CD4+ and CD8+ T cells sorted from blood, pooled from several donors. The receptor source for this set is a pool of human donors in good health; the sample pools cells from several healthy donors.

The CDR3 here is CASRLLAGEADTQYF. DNA of the CDR3: TGTGCCAGCAGACTTCTAGCGGGGGAGGCAGATACGCAGTATTTT. The V gene is TRBV6-5, the J gene TRBJ2-3; 10 bases fit TRBD2. The CDR3 spans 15 residues. V shed 6 bases, J shed 4 bases, and the junction held 7 bases outside the gene matches. CDR1 and CDR2 (germline): MNHEY, SVGAGI.

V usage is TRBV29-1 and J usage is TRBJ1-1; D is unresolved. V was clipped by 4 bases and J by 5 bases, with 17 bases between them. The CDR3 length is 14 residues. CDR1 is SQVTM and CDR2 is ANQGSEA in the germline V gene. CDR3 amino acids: CSVGRDLLDTEAFF. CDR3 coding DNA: TGCAGCGTTGGGAGAGACCTCCTTGATACTGAAGCTTTCTTT.

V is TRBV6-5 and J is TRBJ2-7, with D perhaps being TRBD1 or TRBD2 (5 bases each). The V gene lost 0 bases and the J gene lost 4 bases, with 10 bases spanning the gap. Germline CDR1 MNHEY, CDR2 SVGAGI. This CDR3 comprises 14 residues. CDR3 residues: CASSYSWGPYEQYF. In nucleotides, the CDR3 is TGTGCCAGCAGTTACTCTTGGGGACCTTACGAGCAGTACTTC.

The CDR3 sequence: CASSPISGSSYNEQFF. CDR3 coding DNA: TGTGCCAGCTCACCGATTAGCGGGAGCTCCTACAATGAGCAGTTCTTC. The chain has TRBV18 and TRBJ2-1, with 9 bases fitting TRBD2. The CDR3 extends over 16 amino acids. Trimming removed 3 bases from V and 0 bases from J; junction bases left unmatched: 3. Germline CDR1 is KGHSH and CDR2 is LQKENI. Variable domain in full (rest from reference TRBV18 and TRBJ2-1): NAGVMQNPRHLVRRRGQEARLRCSPMKGHSHVYWYRQLPEEGLKFMVYLQKENIIDESGMPKERFSAEFPKEGPSILRIQQVVRGDSAAYFCASSPISGSSYNEQFFGPGTRLTVL.

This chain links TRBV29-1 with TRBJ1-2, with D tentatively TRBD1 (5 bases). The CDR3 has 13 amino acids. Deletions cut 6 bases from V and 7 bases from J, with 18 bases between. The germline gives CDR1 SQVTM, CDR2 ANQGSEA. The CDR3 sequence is CSVSRGDPAGYTF. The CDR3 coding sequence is TGCAGCGTAAGCCGAGGGGATCCGGCTGGCTACACCTTC.

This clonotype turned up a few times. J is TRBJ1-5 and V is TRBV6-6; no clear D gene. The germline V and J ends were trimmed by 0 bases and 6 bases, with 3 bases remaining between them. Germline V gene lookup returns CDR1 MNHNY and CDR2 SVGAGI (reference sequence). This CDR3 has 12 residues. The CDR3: CASSYSGQPQHF. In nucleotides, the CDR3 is TGTGCCAGCAGTTACTCGGGTCAGCCCCAGCATTTT.

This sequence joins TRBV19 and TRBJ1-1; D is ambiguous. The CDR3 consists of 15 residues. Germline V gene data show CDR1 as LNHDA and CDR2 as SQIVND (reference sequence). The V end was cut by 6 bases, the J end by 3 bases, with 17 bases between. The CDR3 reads CASRVMVGLDTEAFF. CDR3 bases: TGTGCCAGTAGAGTGATGGTTGGGTTAGACACTGAAGCTTTCTTT.

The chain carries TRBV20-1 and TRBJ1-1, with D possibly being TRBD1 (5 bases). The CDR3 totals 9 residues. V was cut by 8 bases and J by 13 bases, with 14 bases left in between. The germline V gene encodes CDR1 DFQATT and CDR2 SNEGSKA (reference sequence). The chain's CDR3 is CSPGENGFF. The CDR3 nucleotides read TGCAGTCCGGGGGAGAATGGTTTCTTT.

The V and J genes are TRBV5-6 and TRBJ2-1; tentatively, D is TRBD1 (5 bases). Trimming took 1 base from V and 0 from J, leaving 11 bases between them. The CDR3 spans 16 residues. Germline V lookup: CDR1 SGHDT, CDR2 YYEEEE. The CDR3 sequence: CASSLLGQVSYNEQFF. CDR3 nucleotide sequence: TGTGCCAGCAGCTTGTTGGGGCAGGTCTCCTACAATGAGCAGTTCTTC. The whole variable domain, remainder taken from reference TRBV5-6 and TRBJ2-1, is DAGVTQSPTHLIKTRGQQVTLRCSPKSGHDTVSWYQQALGQGPQFIFQYYEEEERQRGNFPDRFSGHQFPNYSSELNVNALLLGDSALYLCASSLLGQVSYNEQFFGPGTRLTVL.

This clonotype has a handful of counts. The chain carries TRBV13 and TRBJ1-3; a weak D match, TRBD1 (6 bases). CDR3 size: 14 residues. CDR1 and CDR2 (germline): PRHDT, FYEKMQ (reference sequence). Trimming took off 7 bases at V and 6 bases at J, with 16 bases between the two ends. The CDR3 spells CASILRGQENTIYF. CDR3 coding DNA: TGTGCCAGCATTCTCCGGGGGCAGGAAAACACCATATATTTT.

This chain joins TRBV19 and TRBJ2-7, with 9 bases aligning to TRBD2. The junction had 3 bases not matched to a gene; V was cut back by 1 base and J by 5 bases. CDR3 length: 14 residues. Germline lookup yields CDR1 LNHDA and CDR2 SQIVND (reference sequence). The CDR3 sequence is CASSIVAGANEQYF. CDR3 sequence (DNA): TGTGCCAGTAGTATAGTAGCGGGAGCCAACGAGCAGTACTTC.

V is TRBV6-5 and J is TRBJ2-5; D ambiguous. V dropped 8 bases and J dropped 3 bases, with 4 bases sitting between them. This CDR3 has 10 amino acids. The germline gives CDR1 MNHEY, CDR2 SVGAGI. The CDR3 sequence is CASGEETQYF. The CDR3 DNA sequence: TGTGCCAGCGGTGAAGAGACCCAGTACTTC.

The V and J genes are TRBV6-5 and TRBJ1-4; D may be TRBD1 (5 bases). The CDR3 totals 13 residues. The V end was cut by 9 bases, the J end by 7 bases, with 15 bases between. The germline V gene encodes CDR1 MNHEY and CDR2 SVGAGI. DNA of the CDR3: TGTGCCAGTTCGTTAAACGGGGCTGAAAAACTGTTTTTT. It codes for CASSLNGAEKLFF.

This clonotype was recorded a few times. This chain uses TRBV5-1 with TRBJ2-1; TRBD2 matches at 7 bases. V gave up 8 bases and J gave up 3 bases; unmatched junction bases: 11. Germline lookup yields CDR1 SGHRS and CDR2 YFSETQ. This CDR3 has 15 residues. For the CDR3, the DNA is TGCGCCAGTAGGGACGGAGGGAGGGACTACAATGAGCAGTTCTTC. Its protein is CASRDGGRDYNEQFF.

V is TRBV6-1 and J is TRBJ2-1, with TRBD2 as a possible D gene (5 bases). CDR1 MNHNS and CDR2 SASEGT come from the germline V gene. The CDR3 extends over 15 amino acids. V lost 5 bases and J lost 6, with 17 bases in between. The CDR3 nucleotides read TGTGCCAGCAGTATACTGCCATCCCGGGGCAATGAGCAGTTCTTC. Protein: CASSILPSRGNEQFF.

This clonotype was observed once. CDR3 nucleotides: TGCAGCGTTGCCCAGGGGGGCTTGGGGGAGCTGTTTTTT. It translates to CSVAQGGLGELFF. This sequence joins TRBV29-1 and TRBJ2-2; a possible D gene is TRBD1 (7 bases). V lost 4 bases and J 8 bases, leaving 14 bases between the germline ends. The CDR3 has 13 amino acids. Germline assignment: CDR1 SQVTM and CDR2 ANQGSEA.

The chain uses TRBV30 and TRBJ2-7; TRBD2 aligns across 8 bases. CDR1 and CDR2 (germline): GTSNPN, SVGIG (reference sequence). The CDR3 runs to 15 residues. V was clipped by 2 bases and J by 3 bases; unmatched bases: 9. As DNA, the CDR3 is TGTGCCTGGAGTCATCGAGCGGGAGTCCTCTACGAGCAGTACTTC. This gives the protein CAWSHRAGVLYEQYF.

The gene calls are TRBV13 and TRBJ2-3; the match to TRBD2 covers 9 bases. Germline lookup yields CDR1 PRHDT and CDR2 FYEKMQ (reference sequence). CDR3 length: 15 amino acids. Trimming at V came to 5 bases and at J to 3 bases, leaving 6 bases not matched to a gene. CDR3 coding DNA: TGTGCCAGCAGCGCCCCGGGACTAGCTACAGATACGCAGTATTTT. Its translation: CASSAPGLATDTQYF.

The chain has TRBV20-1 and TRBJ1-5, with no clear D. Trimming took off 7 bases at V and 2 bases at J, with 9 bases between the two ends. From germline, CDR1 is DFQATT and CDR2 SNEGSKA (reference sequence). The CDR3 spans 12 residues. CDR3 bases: TGCAGTGACTTATGGGGCAATCAGCCCCAGCATTTT. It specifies CSDLWGNQPQHF.